A selection of T cell receptor beta chains follows, all from one sample in a study of OX40 agonist ivuxolimab in advanced cancers. Libraries were prepared by immunoSEQ multiplex PCR; TCRdb keeps only in-frame clonotypes and omits some of them. The repertoire holds fewer than 80,000 clones, with roughly 84% as singletons. This specimen was CD4+ or CD8+ T cells sorted from blood, taken in a trial of the OX40 agonist ivuxolimab. The receptors come from an adult with an advanced solid tumor such as melanoma, head and neck, liver or kidney cancer. CDR3s include the opening cysteine and the closing phenylalanine or tryptophan. Clone sizes are given selectively: once, few, many, or a class where the clone is expanded.

CDR3	size	J	V
CASSLAGQRRGANVLTF	NA	TRBJ2-6	TRBV7-9
CSANRGPYNEQFF	NA	TRBJ2-1	TRBV29-1
CASSLGGPGYGYTF	NA	TRBJ1-2	TRBV28
CASSWTGGGEQYF	NA	TRBJ2-7	TRBV7-2
CASSSQVFGAYGYTF	NA	TRBJ1-2	TRBV11-3
CASSLVGETQYF	NA	TRBJ2-5	TRBV7-9
CASSIQGTSRNEQFF	NA	TRBJ2-1	TRBV19
CASSPQNTDTQYF	NA	TRBJ2-3	TRBV18
CASSFGGSGNTIYF	few	TRBJ1-3	TRBV11-3
CASSSPDRAGQYF	NA	TRBJ2-7	TRBV27
CASSYGFRETQYF	NA	TRBJ2-5	TRBV6-6
CASSVGGFSGNTIYF	NA	TRBJ1-3	TRBV2
CASTPGGTKNIQYF	NA	TRBJ2-4	TRBV2
CASSYLGTDGEQYF	NA	TRBJ2-7	TRBV6-6
CASSPGQFTEAFF	once	TRBJ1-1	TRBV6-5
CASSTGTGINIQYF	NA	TRBJ2-4	TRBV19
CASSQVSQIYGYTF	NA	TRBJ1-2	TRBV4-3
CASSLDLAGELFF	NA	TRBJ2-2	TRBV5-4
CASSPPNPAYTF	NA	TRBJ1-2	TRBV6-6
CASSLYASGAVQETQYF	NA	TRBJ2-5	TRBV5-1
CASSPKLAGGNTGELFF	NA	TRBJ2-2	TRBV7-3
CASSDGTGGQPQHF	few	TRBJ1-5	TRBV2